The 22 T cell receptor beta chains below come from one sample, sequenced in a study of identical twins. TCRdb fed the 5' RACE reads into MiXCR, producing one record per CDR3 protein. Seen here are about 890,000 distinct CDR3 sequences, 9% to 15% observed once, and the top ten hold 1.5% to 2%. These records were also assigned to another study, of yellow fever vaccine responses in identical twins.

The sequencing input was PBMCs. These receptors all stem from a young woman in good health.

The table lists this clonotype with a few counts. This chain links TRBV28 with TRBJ2-7; D perhaps matches TRBD2 (6 bases). V lost 1 base and J lost 6, with 13 bases in between. The CDR3 runs to 14 residues. Germline assignment: CDR1 MDHEN and CDR2 SYDVKM. The CDR3 DNA sequence: TGTGCCAGCAGTTTATTGCGGGAATATTCCGAGCAGTACTTC. Translated, it gives CASSLLREYSEQYF.

In its sample, this clonotype was seen a few times. The chain recombines TRBV5-1 with TRBJ2-5, with D possibly called TRBD1 or TRBD2 (5 bases each). This CDR3 has 14 residues. Trimming pared 7 bases from V and 1 base from J, leaving 14 bases between. Per the germline V gene, CDR1 is SGHRS and CDR2 is YFSETQ. CDR3 loop: CASHPGPTQETQYF. CDR3 in DNA: TGCGCCAGCCACCCGGGACCAACCCAAGAGACCCAGTACTTC.

This clonotype was recorded many times. The CDR3 sequence is CASSQGLSDSYEQYF. The CDR3 DNA reads as TGTGCCAGCAGCCAAGGGCTAAGCGACTCCTACGAGCAGTACTTC. This chain uses TRBV3-1 with TRBJ2-7; the D is unclear. This CDR3 spans 15 amino acids. The V gene lost 1 base and the J gene lost 0 bases, with 10 bases spanning the gap. Germline values: CDR1 LGHDT, CDR2 YNNKEL (reference sequence).

This clonotype was detected a few times. J is TRBJ2-5 and V is TRBV20-1; 9 positions match TRBD2. This CDR3 region has 17 residues. Unmatched junction bases numbered 16, after V lost 4 bases and J lost 4 bases. The germline gives CDR1 DFQATT, CDR2 SNEGSKA (reference sequence). CDR3 DNA: TGCAGTGCTATAGCTGGATTGTTAGCGGGAGTAGTAGAGACCCAGTACTTC. Translated: CSAIAGLLAGVVETQYF.

This chain uses TRBV10-3 with TRBJ2-1; 10 bases fit TRBD2. The CDR3 sequence is 14 residues long. Germline lookup yields CDR1 ENHRY and CDR2 SYGVKD. V trimming: 3 bases; J trimming: 7 bases; junction bases outside the gene matches: 3. CDR3 protein: CAISDLAGANEQFF. DNA of the CDR3: TGTGCCATCAGTGATCTAGCGGGGGCTAATGAGCAGTTCTTC.

V is TRBV7-2 and J is TRBJ2-3, with D tentatively TRBD2 (7 bases). Trimming cost V 1 base and J 2 bases, with 13 bases left between them. Germline CDR1 is SGHTA and CDR2 is FQGNSA. The CDR3 extends over 16 amino acids. The DNA for the CDR3 is TGTGCCAGCAGCTTAGGGGGGGGACACTACACAGATACGCAGTATTTT. Encoded protein: CASSLGGGHYTDTQYF.

This clonotype has more than one count but fewer than ten. The chain uses TRBV10-3 and TRBJ2-6, with D unresolved. The CDR3 spans 15 residues. V was cut by 2 bases and J by 2 bases, with 7 bases left in between. Germline CDR1 and CDR2: ENHRY and SYGVKD. The CDR3 protein is CAISETDTGANVLTF. The CDR3 bases are TGTGCCATCAGTGAGACAGATACTGGGGCCAACGTCCTGACTTTC.

There are a few counts of this clonotype. This sequence joins TRBV18 and TRBJ2-7; TRBD1 agrees at 7 bases. V lost 5 bases to trimming and J lost 2 bases; unmatched junction nucleotides: 3. The germline V gene encodes CDR1 KGHSH and CDR2 LQKENI. CDR3 length equals 13 residues. CDR3 loop: CASSDRVTYEQYF. CDR3 sequence (DNA): TGTGCCAGCTCAGACAGGGTTACCTACGAGCAGTACTTC. The whole variable domain, filled in from reference TRBV18 and TRBJ2-7, reads NAGVMQNPRHLVRRRGQEARLRCSPMKGHSHVYWYRQLPEEGLKFMVYLQKENIIDESGMPKERFSAEFPKEGPSILRIQQVVRGDSAAYFCASSDRVTYEQYFGPGTRLTVT.

The rearrangement joins TRBV20-1 to TRBJ2-5; 8 bases map to TRBD1. Germline-derived CDR1 and CDR2 are DFQATT and SNEGSKA (reference sequence). The V and J ends lost 0 bases and 1 base, in that order; junction bases with no gene match: 7. The CDR3 is 16 amino acids. The CDR3 spells CSARDVGTGGQETQYF. Written as DNA, the CDR3 is TGCAGTGCTAGAGATGTGGGGACAGGCGGCCAAGAGACCCAGTACTTC.

CDR3 nucleotide sequence: TGTGCCAGCAGCCCCTCCCCGGGACGGGGACCCAATGAGCAGTTCTTC. Its translation: CASSPSPGRGPNEQFF. The chain uses TRBV14 and TRBJ2-1, with D perhaps given as TRBD1 or TRBD2 (5 bases each). The germline V and J ends were trimmed by 4 bases and 6 bases, with 19 bases remaining between them. The CDR3 sequence is 16 residues long. Per the germline V gene, CDR1 is SGHDN and CDR2 is FVKESK.

The chain employs TRBV12-3 or TRBV12-4 and TRBJ1-5; a possible D gene is TRBD1 (6 bases). CDR3 size: 15 residues. V was clipped by 3 bases and J by 6 bases, with 15 bases between them. In DNA form, the CDR3 reads TGTGCCAGCAGTTTCGTACAGGGTCGGAGTCAGCCCCAGCATTTT. Amino acid sequence: CASSFVQGRSQPQHF.

The V call is TRBV20-1, the J call TRBJ2-2; D perhaps matches TRBD2 (5 bases). V was pared by 1 base and J by 4 bases, with 7 bases between. Germline lookup yields CDR1 DFQATT and CDR2 SNEGSKA (reference sequence). This CDR3 spans 13 amino acids. CDR3 bases: TGCAGTGCTAGAGGAGGGAGCACCGGGGAGCTGTTTTTT. This encodes CSARGGSTGELFF.

This clonotype has only a few counts. This sequence joins TRBV25-1 and TRBJ2-1; 7 bases fit TRBD1. The CDR3 totals 15 residues. The ends lost 5 bases at V and 6 bases at J; junction bases unmatched: 10. Germline V CDR1 and CDR2: MGHDK, SYGVNS. The CDR3 here is CASSRRDSSGNEQFF. DNA of the CDR3: TGTGCCAGCAGTCGCCGGGACAGTTCAGGCAATGAGCAGTTCTTC. The full variable domain, its missing parts supplied by reference TRBV25-1 and TRBJ2-1, is EADIYQTPRYLVIGTGKKITLECSQTMGHDKMYWYQQDPGMELHLIHYSYGVNSTEKGDLSSESTVSRIRTEHFPLTLESARPSHTSQYLCASSRRDSSGNEQFFGPGTRLTVL.

V and J are TRBV15 and TRBJ2-7; no clear D. The CDR3 extends over 13 amino acids. Germline CDR1 is LNHNV and CDR2 is YYDKDF (reference sequence). V lost 0 bases, J lost 6 bases, and 9 bases lay in between. CDR3 nucleotides: TGTGCCACCAGCAGAGATATCGCCGGCGAGCAGTACTTC. Its protein is CATSRDIAGEQYF.

This clonotype has just a few counts. This chain connects TRBV24-1 to TRBJ1-5, with D possibly being TRBD1 (5 bases). CDR1 and CDR2 (germline): KGHDR, SFDVKD. The CDR3 has 17 amino acids. Trimming shortened V by 5 bases and J by 0 bases, and 16 bases separated the two germline ends. The CDR3 sequence is CATSGGEGQISNQPQHF. CDR3 DNA sequence: TGTGCCACCAGTGGGGGGGAAGGACAAATTAGCAATCAGCCCCAGCATTTT.

The CDR3 region is CASSLWGLNSYNEQFF. The CDR3, as DNA: TGTGCCAGCAGTTTGTGGGGACTAAATTCCTACAATGAGCAGTTCTTC. The chain links TRBV28 to TRBJ2-1; TRBD2 matches at 7 bases. Germline CDR1 MDHEN, CDR2 SYDVKM. The CDR3 covers 16 residues. J lost 1 base, V lost 3 bases, and 6 bases had no gene match. Full variable domain (remainder filled in from reference TRBV28 and TRBJ2-1): DVKVTQSSRYLVKRTGEKVFLECVQDMDHENMFWYRQDPGLGLRLIYFSYDVKMKEKGDIPEGYSVSREKKERFSLILESASTNQTSMYLCASSLWGLNSYNEQFFGPGTRLTVL.

This sequence joins TRBV27 and TRBJ2-2; 8 bases line up with TRBD2. Germline V gene lookup returns CDR1 MNHEY and CDR2 SMNVEV (reference sequence). J was trimmed by 7 bases and V by 6 bases; bases with no gene match: 19. There are 18 residues in the CDR3. Here the CDR3 DNA reads TGTGCCAGCAGGCATCGTCGTGCAGCGGGAGTCGAGGGCGGGGAGCTGTTTTTT. Its translation: CASRHRRAAGVEGGELFF.

The V call is TRBV6-5, the J call TRBJ1-1; 7 nucleotides agree with TRBD1. Germline V gene sequence: CDR1 MNHEY, CDR2 SVGAGI. V dropped 2 bases and J dropped 4; count of bases not matched to a gene: 7. The CDR3 runs to 15 residues. CDR3 protein: CASSYGSRGVTEAFF. CDR3 nucleotides: TGTGCCAGCAGTTACGGTAGCAGGGGGGTCACTGAAGCTTTCTTT.

V gene TRBV6-2 or TRBV6-3 combines with J gene TRBJ1-6; D remains unclear. The V gene's germline CDR1 is MNHEY and CDR2 SVGEGT. The length of the CDR3 is 16 residues. Trimming took 6 bases from V and 6 from J, leaving 18 bases between them. CDR3 nucleotide sequence: TGTGCCAGCAGCTTACTTCGGTCGGACCTTAATTCACCCCTCCACTTT. Translation gives CASSLLRSDLNSPLHF.

This clonotype was seen a handful of times. The genes are TRBV3-1 and TRBJ2-6; D gene ambiguous. The length of the CDR3 is 16 residues. The germline V gene has CDR1 LGHDT and CDR2 YNNKEL (reference sequence). The V gene lost 0 bases and the J gene lost 0 bases, with 6 bases spanning the gap. CDR3 nucleotides: TGTGCCAGCAGCCAAGAGTTCCTCTCTGGGGCCAACGTCCTGACTTTC. Amino acid sequence: CASSQEFLSGANVLTF.

A note on this clonotype: Relative to the germline gene, one junction end is altered; a read error may explain this. CDR3 sequence: CASSLSRTAPYF. CDR3 in DNA: TGTGCCAGCAGTTTATCTCGGACAGCTCCCTACTTT. J is TRBJ1-1 and V is TRBV12-3 or TRBV12-4; maybe TRBD1 (6 bases). This CDR3 is 12 amino acids long.

J is TRBJ2-1 and V is TRBV20-1; D remains unclear. The CDR3 sequence is 15 residues long. V lost 6 bases to trimming and J lost 0 bases, with 15 bases between them. The germline gives CDR1 DFQATT, CDR2 SNEGSKA (reference sequence). The CDR3 is CSASNTPSSYNEQFF. DNA of the CDR3: TGCAGTGCATCCAACACGCCGAGCTCCTACAATGAGCAGTTCTTC.